This TCR beta chain was captured in a study of blood T cell repertoires in COVID-19. For the study at large: The study drew acute and convalescent COVID-19 samples from the United States, Italy and Spain. The cDNA or gDNA used as material had been derived from T cells, B-cell-depleted T cells, or PBMCs.

The V end was cut by 7 bases, the J end by 3 bases, with 15 bases between. CDR3 length: 14 residues. In germline, CDR1 is LNHDA, CDR2 SQIVND (reference sequence). Produced via immunoSEQ multiplex PCR; TCRdb's table is partial and in-frame only. The sample comprises about 8,300 clones, over 80% of which are singletons, and roughly 9.9% rests with the top ten. The chain couples TRBV19 to TRBJ1-2, with D perhaps TRBD1 (5 bases). This receptor was obtained from a human donor in a cohort sampled during active COVID-19. The sequenced material came from peripheral blood. Written as DNA, the CDR3 is TGTGCCAGTAACCCCGGGGGGACTGACTATGGCTACACCTTC. Amino acid sequence: CASNPGGTDYGYTF.